This T cell receptor (beta chain) emerged from a study of blood T cell repertoires in COVID-19. About the research overall: Nucleic acid was either cDNA or gDNA, and it came from T cells, B-cell-depleted T cells, or PBMCs.

Here immunoSEQ multiplex PCR was the method, and the copy in TCRdb shows in-frame clones only, minus some. The repertoire holds over 60,000 clones, with about 80% as singletons. Germline loops: CDR1 MDHEN, CDR2 SYDVKM. The CDR3 has 13 residues. The junction had 3 bases not matched to a gene; V was cut back by 6 bases and J by 4 bases. This sequence joins TRBV28 and TRBJ2-7; 10 bases map to TRBD1. The sequence derives from a human donor in a cohort sampled during active COVID-19. The sequenced material came from peripheral blood. The CDR3 nucleotides read TGTGCCAGCAGGTGGACAGGGGGTTACGAGCAGTACTTC. The encoded protein is CASRWTGGYEQYF. Full variable domain (remainder filled in from reference TRBV28 and TRBJ2-7): DVKVTQSSRYLVKRTGEKVFLECVQDMDHENMFWYRQDPGLGLRLIYFSYDVKMKEKGDIPEGYSVSREKKERFSLILESASTNQTSMYLCASRWTGGYEQYFGPGTRLTVT.